Below are 30 T cell receptor beta chains sequenced from a single sample in a study of blood T cell repertoires in COVID-19. TCRdb's copy holds only in-frame clones and misses some; the assay was immunoSEQ multiplex PCR. The sample lists under 200,000 clones, nearly 90% occurring once. The sample consisted of peripheral blood. Every receptor here comes from a man aged 60 to 75 with active or convalescent COVID-19.

The chain joins TRBV3-1 (or the pseudogene TRBV3-2) to TRBJ2-7; TRBD2 might be the D (6 bases). This CDR3 is built from 16 residues. The ends were cut back, 4 bases at V and 0 bases at J, with 16 bases in the middle. CDR1 and CDR2 from the germline V gene are LGHDT and YNNKEL (reference sequence). CDR3 region: CASSLRGGSGSYEQYF. DNA of the CDR3: TGTGCCAGCAGCCTACGTGGGGGGTCGGGCTCCTACGAGCAGTACTTC.

The chain uses TRBV5-1 and TRBJ2-7, with 8 nucleotides matching TRBD1. Looked up from germline, CDR1 is SGHRS and CDR2 is YFSETQ. V shed 3 bases and J 10 bases; nucleotides not matched to a gene: 12. The length of the CDR3 is 14 residues. The CDR3 protein is CASSSDRGIGSQYF. CDR3 coding DNA: TGCGCCAGCAGCTCCGACAGGGGTATAGGAAGCCAGTACTTC.

The chain has TRBV7-2 and TRBJ1-2; D might be TRBD1 (5 bases). V lost 7 bases, J lost 4 bases, and 16 bases lay in between. Germline loops: CDR1 SGHTA, CDR2 FQGNSA. The CDR3 extends over 14 amino acids. CDR3 sequence: CASKGAWEPYGYTF. For the CDR3, the DNA is TGTGCCAGCAAAGGGGCTTGGGAACCCTATGGCTACACCTTC.

This chain joins TRBV9 and TRBJ2-3; tentative D call: TRBD1 (5 bases). The CDR3 consists of 16 residues. V lost 2 bases to trimming and J lost 5 bases, with 18 bases between them. CDR1 is SGDLS, CDR2 YYNGEE, per germline. This chain's CDR3 is CASSVGRELSGDTQYF. CDR3 nucleotides: TGTGCCAGCAGCGTGGGCAGGGAACTTTCCGGAGATACGCAGTATTTT.

This sequence joins TRBV27 and TRBJ1-2; D is ambiguous. The CDR3 contains 18 residues. V was cut by 3 bases and J by 0 bases, with 20 bases left in between. CDR1 MNHEY and CDR2 SMNVEV come from the germline V gene (reference sequence). This chain's CDR3 is CASSFSRENHIANYGYTF. CDR3 nucleotides: TGTGCCAGCAGTTTCTCACGGGAGAACCACATAGCTAACTATGGCTACACCTTC.

The rearrangement joins TRBV15 to TRBJ2-3; 10 bases are a match to TRBD1. V dropped 4 bases and J dropped 5; count of bases not matched to a gene: 9. Per germline, CDR1 LNHNV and CDR2 YYDKDF (reference sequence). The CDR3 runs 16 residues. CDR3 in DNA: TGTGCCACCAGCAAACACCCCGGGACAGGGGTAGATACGCAGTATTTT. It is translated as CATSKHPGTGVDTQYF.

The chain is built from TRBV4-1 and TRBJ2-1; TRBD1 is a possible D gene (6 bases). Germline V lookup: CDR1 MGHRA, CDR2 YSYEKL. The CDR3 consists of 15 residues. Trimming pared 1 base from V and 4 bases from J, leaving 11 bases between. As DNA, the CDR3 is TGCGCCAGCAGCCAAGCGTGGGACAAATACAATGAGCAGTTCTTC. It specifies CASSQAWDKYNEQFF.

The chain uses TRBV7-9 and TRBJ1-1, with D perhaps matching TRBD1 (6 bases). The CDR3 sequence is 15 residues long. The V gene lost 5 bases and the J gene lost 3 bases, with 16 bases spanning the gap. Germline CDR1 reads SEHNR; CDR2 reads FQNEAQ (reference sequence). The CDR3 region is CASSPRGSGYTEAFF. The CDR3 DNA sequence: TGTGCCAGCAGCCCGAGGGGGTCGGGGTACACTGAAGCTTTCTTT.

A word on this clone: Other DNA sequences from this sample encode an identical CDR3 as well. The chain recombines TRBV2 with TRBJ2-3; D ambiguous. V lost 3 bases and J lost 3, with 7 bases in between. The CDR3 is made up of 13 amino acids. Germline V gives CDR1 SNHLY, CDR2 FYNNEI. Written as DNA, the CDR3 is TGTGCCAGCAGTGAGAGATTAACAGATACGCAGTATTTT. It is translated as CASSERLTDTQYF.

The CDR3 region is CASSQTGVVAFF. The CDR3 nucleotides read TGCGCCAGCAGCCAAACAGGGGTTGTGGCTTTCTTT. The rearrangement joins TRBV4-1 to TRBJ1-1, with 7 bases aligning to TRBD1. There are 12 residues in the CDR3. CDR1 and CDR2 from the germline V gene are MGHRA and YSYEKL. The V gene end was trimmed by 2 bases and the J gene end by 11 bases; junction bases not matched to a gene: 5.

This chain links TRBV24-1 with TRBJ2-7; TRBD2 matches at 8 bases. Germline V gene data show CDR1 as KGHDR and CDR2 as SFDVKD. Losses at the gene ends were 2 bases for V and 5 bases for J; bases not matched to a gene: 7. This CDR3 has 15 residues. The CDR3 DNA reads TGTGCCACCAGTGATTCGGCGGGGGGTATCCACGAGCAGTACTTC. This encodes CATSDSAGGIHEQYF.

Here the CDR3 reads CASSIVGGLNEQFF. CDR3 coding DNA: TGTGCCAGTAGTATAGTCGGGGGGCTTAATGAGCAGTTCTTC. The rearrangement uses TRBV19 and TRBJ2-1; a weak D match, TRBD2 (7 bases). The germline V gene has CDR1 LNHDA and CDR2 SQIVND (reference sequence). With 1 base removed from V and 7 bases from J, the gap between germline ends came to 11 bases. The CDR3 loop spans 14 amino acids.

This sequence joins TRBV3-1 (or the pseudogene TRBV3-2) and TRBJ2-3; 9 nucleotides agree with TRBD2. The CDR3 totals 17 residues. Germline CDR1 is LGHDT and CDR2 is YNNKEL (reference sequence). With V trimmed by 0 bases and J by 6 bases, 10 bases remained unmatched. CDR3 sequence reads: CASSQEALAGSRDTQYF. In nucleotides, the CDR3 is TGTGCCAGCAGCCAAGAGGCGCTAGCGGGGTCCAGGGATACGCAGTATTTT.

V usage is TRBV6-5 and J usage is TRBJ1-6, with 7 bases that match TRBD1. Unmatched junction bases numbered 10, after V lost 6 bases and J lost 8 bases. Germline CDR1 is MNHEY and CDR2 is SVGAGI. The CDR3 sequence is 15 residues long. DNA for the CDR3: TGTGCCAGCAGAGACAGGGTCTTTGGGGATTCACCCCTCCACTTT. Amino acids: CASRDRVFGDSPLHF.

This rearrangement joins TRBV27 to TRBJ1-6, with D perhaps TRBD1 (5 bases). V lost 5 bases, J lost 14 bases, and 16 bases lay in between. This CDR3 has 13 residues. Per the germline V gene, CDR1 is MNHEY and CDR2 is SMNVEV (reference sequence). CDR3 sequence reads: CASSPNRGLSLHF. The CDR3 DNA reads TGTGCCAGCAGTCCTAACCGGGGACTATCCCTCCACTTT.

This chain connects TRBV6-5 to TRBJ2-5; D is possibly TRBD2 (5 bases). The CDR3 contains 15 residues. Trimming cost V 8 bases and J 6 bases, with 22 bases left between them. CDR1 MNHEY and CDR2 SVGAGI come from the germline V gene. CDR3 in amino acids: CASLGSWTLEKTQYF. The CDR3 region has the DNA TGTGCCAGCCTAGGTAGTTGGACTTTAGAAAAGACCCAGTACTTC.

CDR3 protein: CATSSRGLGANVLTF. DNA of the CDR3: TGTGCCACCAGCAGCAGGGGGCTAGGGGCCAACGTCCTGACTTTC. The chain combines TRBV15 with TRBJ2-6, with 8 bases matching TRBD1. This CDR3 contains 15 residues. V trimming: 3 bases; J trimming: 4 bases; junction bases outside the gene matches: 2. Germline V gives CDR1 LNHNV, CDR2 YYDKDF (reference sequence). Complete variable domain (other parts from reference TRBV15 and TRBJ2-6): DAMVIQNPRYQVTQFGKPVTLSCSQTLNHNVMYWYQQKSSQAPKLLFHYYDKDFNNEADTPDNFQSRRPNTSFCFLDIRSPGLGDTAMYLCATSSRGLGANVLTFGAGSRLTVL.

J is TRBJ1-4 and V is TRBV27; possibly TRBD1 for D (5 bases). Germline V gene sequence: CDR1 MNHEY, CDR2 SMNVEV (reference sequence). Trimming took 2 bases from V and 8 from J, leaving 12 bases between them. CDR3 length equals 14 residues. CDR3 region: CASSLAGLNEKLFF. Here the CDR3 DNA reads TGTGCCAGCAGTTTAGCGGGACTAAACGAAAAACTGTTTTTT.

This clone appeared once. The chain recombines TRBV3-1 (or the pseudogene TRBV3-2) with TRBJ1-5; D is possibly TRBD1 (6 bases). Per germline, CDR1 LGHDT and CDR2 YNNKEL (reference sequence). The length of the CDR3 is 13 residues. V shed 4 bases and J shed 7 bases, with 11 bases lying between them. The CDR3 region has the DNA TGTGCCAGCAGCCTGTACAGGGACCAGCCCCAGCATTTT. Protein sequence: CASSLYRDQPQHF.

The chain recombines TRBV24-1 with TRBJ1-5, with 11 bases aligning to TRBD1. V lost 6 bases and J lost 4; bases outside the gene matches: 4. The CDR3 loop spans 15 amino acids. Germline CDR1 KGHDR, CDR2 SFDVKD. The CDR3 sequence: CATSLGQGVNQPQHF. CDR3 in DNA: TGTGCCACCAGTTTGGGACAGGGGGTGAATCAGCCCCAGCATTTT.

This chain connects TRBV11-2 to TRBJ2-1, with TRBD1 matching over 8 bases. This CDR3 contains 18 residues. V was pared by 6 bases and J by 0 bases, with 13 bases of the junction left unmatched. CDR1 and CDR2 (germline): SGHAT, FQNNGV. The CDR3 bases are TGTGCCAGCAGTCAAAGACAGGGGCCCTCGAGCTCCTACAATGAGCAGTTCTTC. Encoded protein: CASSQRQGPSSSYNEQFF.

This chain connects TRBV4-1 to TRBJ1-5; D remains unclear. Germline CDR1 is MGHRA and CDR2 is YSYEKL. The CDR3 contains 14 residues. The ends were cut back, 0 bases at V and 10 bases at J, with 13 bases in the middle. Here the CDR3 reads CASSQDGIASPQHF. The CDR3 nucleotides are TGCGCCAGCAGCCAAGATGGAATAGCAAGTCCCCAGCATTTT.

This chain joins TRBV5-6 and TRBJ1-1; 7 nucleotides align to TRBD1. The V gene end was trimmed by 3 bases and the J gene end by 4 bases; junction bases not matched to a gene: 9. CDR1 is SGHDT and CDR2 is YYEEEE in the germline V gene. CDR3 size: 15 residues. In DNA form, the CDR3 reads TGTGCCAGCAGCTCCAGGGGGAGATTGAGCACTGAAGCTTTCTTT. This sequence encodes CASSSRGRLSTEAFF.

V usage is TRBV19 and J usage is TRBJ1-5; TRBD1 agrees at 12 bases. V lost 3 bases, J lost 0 bases, and 9 bases stayed unmatched. The germline gives CDR1 LNHDA, CDR2 SQIVND (reference sequence). The CDR3 runs to 19 residues. DNA of the CDR3: TGTGCCAGTAGTATGGGGGACAGGGGGCGCTGGAATAGCAATCAGCCCCAGCATTTT. This sequence encodes CASSMGDRGRWNSNQPQHF.

The chain is built from TRBV5-1 and TRBJ2-2, with 9 bases that match TRBD1. The germline V gene has CDR1 SGHRS and CDR2 YFSETQ. The CDR3 contains 15 residues. V shed 4 bases, J shed 6 bases, and the junction held 7 bases outside the gene matches. Written as DNA, the CDR3 is TGCGCCAGCAGCCCGGGACAGGGTAATTCCGGGGAGCTGTTTTTT. Its protein product is CASSPGQGNSGELFF.

The genes are TRBV19 and TRBJ2-3, with D possibly matching TRBD2 (6 bases). Germline loops: CDR1 LNHDA, CDR2 SQIVND (reference sequence). The CDR3 totals 14 residues. V was pared by 1 base and J by 7 bases, with 12 bases between. The CDR3 nucleotides are TGTGCCAGTAGTATAGGGGTAGCGGCCTATACGCAGTATTTT. As protein: CASSIGVAAYTQYF.

This chain links TRBV30 with TRBJ1-1; 10 nucleotides match TRBD1. The CDR3 runs 15 residues. The germline V gene has CDR1 GTSNPN and CDR2 SVGIG (reference sequence). Unmatched junction bases numbered 13, after V lost 8 bases and J lost 4 bases. The CDR3 DNA is TGTGCCACCCGACAGGGGGCGTCTCGGAGCACTGAAGCTTTCTTT. As protein: CATRQGASRSTEAFF.

The chain joins TRBV6-1 to TRBJ2-5, with a possible D match to TRBD1 (8 bases). V lost 3 bases to trimming and J lost 5 bases, with 13 bases between them. This CDR3 has 14 residues. Germline V CDR1 and CDR2: MNHNS, SASEGT. This CDR3 reads CASSDGQGGETQYF. The CDR3 DNA follows: TGTGCCAGCAGTGACGGACAGGGAGGGGAGACCCAGTACTTC.

The J gene is TRBJ1-1, the V gene TRBV3-1 (or the pseudogene TRBV3-2), with D uncertain. CDR1 and CDR2 from the germline V gene are LGHDT and YNNKEL (reference sequence). The germline V and J ends were trimmed by 6 bases and 1 base, with 12 bases remaining between them. The CDR3 is 14 residues long. As DNA, the CDR3 is TGTGCCAGCAGGGTCGGTGGAGGGAACACTGAAGCTTTCTTT. Translated, it gives CASRVGGGNTEAFF.

This sequence joins TRBV7-9 and TRBJ2-1; possibly TRBD2 for D (6 bases). This CDR3 is built from 12 residues. V lost 5 bases and J 6 bases, leaving 8 bases between the germline ends. Looked up from germline, CDR1 is SEHNR and CDR2 is FQNEAQ (reference sequence). The CDR3 DNA reads TGTGCCAGCAGCCGGAGGGGCAATGAGCAGTTCTTC. It codes for CASSRRGNEQFF.